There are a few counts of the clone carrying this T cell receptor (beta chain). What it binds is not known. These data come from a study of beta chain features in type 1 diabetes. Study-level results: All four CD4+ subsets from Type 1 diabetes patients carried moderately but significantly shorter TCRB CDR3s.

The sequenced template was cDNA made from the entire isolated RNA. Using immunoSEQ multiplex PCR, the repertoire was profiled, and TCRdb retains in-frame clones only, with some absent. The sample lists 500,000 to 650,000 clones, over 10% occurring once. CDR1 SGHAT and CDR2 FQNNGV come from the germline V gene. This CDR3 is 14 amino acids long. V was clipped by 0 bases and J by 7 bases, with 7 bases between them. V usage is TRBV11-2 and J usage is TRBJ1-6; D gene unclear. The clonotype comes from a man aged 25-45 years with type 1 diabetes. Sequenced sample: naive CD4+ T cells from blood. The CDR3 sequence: CASSLEGLNSPLHF. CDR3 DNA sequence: TGTGCCAGCAGCTTAGAGGGTCTCAATTCACCCCTCCACTTT.